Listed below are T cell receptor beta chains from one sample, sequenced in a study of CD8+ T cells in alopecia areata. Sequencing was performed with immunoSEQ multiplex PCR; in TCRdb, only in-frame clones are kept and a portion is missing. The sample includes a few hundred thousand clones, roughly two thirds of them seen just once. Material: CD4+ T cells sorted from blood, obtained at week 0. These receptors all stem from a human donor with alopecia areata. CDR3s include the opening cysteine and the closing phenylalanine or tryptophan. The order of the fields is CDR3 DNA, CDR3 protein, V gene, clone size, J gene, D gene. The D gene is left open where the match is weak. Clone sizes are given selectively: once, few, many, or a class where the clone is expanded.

TGCAGCGCCGAAACAGGGTTTTGGGGGAACACTGAAGCTTTCTTT	CSAETGFWGNTEAFF	TRBV29-1	.	TRBJ1-1	.
TGTGCCACCAGCAGGGAAGCGGGCGGGACAGGAAAGAACACTGAAGCTTTCTTT	CATSREAGGTGKNTEAFF	TRBV15	.	TRBJ1-1	TRBD1
TGTGCCTGGAGCCATGGGGCAGGATATCAGCCCCAGCATTTT	CAWSHGAGYQPQHF	TRBV30	.	TRBJ1-5	.
TGTGCCTGGAGTGTACGGGGGGGCTCTGGGGCCAACGTCCTGACTTTC	CAWSVRGGSGANVLTF	TRBV30	.	TRBJ2-6	TRBD2
TGCGCCAGCAGCCAAGGTTTAGCGTCTAGCACAGATACGCAGTATTTT	CASSQGLASSTDTQYF	TRBV4-1	.	TRBJ2-3	.
TGTGCCTGGAGCATTCGGGGCACTGAAGCTTTCTTT	CAWSIRGTEAFF	TRBV30	.	TRBJ1-1	.
TGTGCCAGCAGCGAACTCTTGGGACAGGGGGGTACCGGGGAGCTGTTTTTT	CASSELLGQGGTGELFF	TRBV9	.	TRBJ2-2	TRBD1
TGTGCCTGCAGGACAGGGCCCTCTGGGGCCAACGTCCTGACTTTC	CACRTGPSGANVLTF	TRBV30	.	TRBJ2-6	TRBD1
TGCAGCGCAAGGACACCCGCCGAGACCCAGTACTTC	CSARTPAETQYF	TRBV29-1	.	TRBJ2-5	.
TGTGCCAGCAGTGACGGCCAAACTCACCTTGGCTACACCTTC	CASSDGQTHLGYTF	TRBV6-4	once	TRBJ1-2	.
TGTGCCAGCAGTTACGGCAGGGGCTATGAGCAGTTCTTC	CASSYGRGYEQFF	TRBV6-5	.	TRBJ2-1	.
TGTGCCAGCAGTGAGGCCGGGGTCCCTAACTATGGCTACACCTTC	CASSEAGVPNYGYTF	TRBV25-1	once	TRBJ1-2	.
TGTGCCAGCAGTTACAACCTTCGGGCGGTGAGCTACGAGCAGTACTTC	CASSYNLRAVSYEQYF	TRBV6-6	.	TRBJ2-7	.
TGTGCCAGTAGTTATACCCGGGGGCAGTCCTATGGCTACACCTTC	CASSYTRGQSYGYTF	TRBV19	.	TRBJ1-2	.
TGCGCCATTGGCCCGGGGGTAGGAGACTATGGCTACACCTTC	CAIGPGVGDYGYTF	TRBV4-1	once	TRBJ1-2	.
TGTGCCAGCAGCATACAGGGGAGGATGAACACTGAAGCTTTCTTT	CASSIQGRMNTEAFF	TRBV7-8	.	TRBJ1-1	TRBD1
TGCAGCGCTGGACAGACCTCCGGTCAGCCCCAGCATTTT	CSAGQTSGQPQHF	TRBV29-1	.	TRBJ1-5	.
TGCGCCAGCAGCTCCACTTCTGGAGATACGGGCTACACCTTC	CASSSTSGDTGYTF	TRBV5-1	once	TRBJ1-2	.
TGTGCCAGCAGAAACAGGGATGGCTACACCTTC	CASRNRDGYTF	TRBV5-6	.	TRBJ1-2	.
TGTGCCAGCAGCTCTGACAGGGAAGGTTCACCCCTCCACTTT	CASSSDREGSPLHF	TRBV4-2	.	TRBJ1-6	TRBD1
TGCAGCGTGCACAAGGGGGGAGCTAATGAAAAACTGTTTTTT	CSVHKGGANEKLFF	TRBV29-1	.	TRBJ1-4	.
TGTGCCAGCAGCTTACTTCCGGGACAGGGAACGTACGAGCAGTACTTC	CASSLLPGQGTYEQYF	TRBV7-8	.	TRBJ2-7	TRBD1
TGCAGCGTTGTTGGACTGGAAGAGACCCAGTACTTC	CSVVGLEETQYF	TRBV29-1	.	TRBJ2-5	.
TGCGCCAGCAGCTTGGCCCAACAGGGCCGAGAGACCCAGTACTTC	CASSLAQQGRETQYF	TRBV5-1	once	TRBJ2-5	.
TGTGCCACCAGCCTGGCTCGGACAGGGCTATTGAATCAGCCCCAGCATTTT	CATSLARTGLLNQPQHF	TRBV15	few	TRBJ1-5	TRBD1
TGTGCCAGCAGCCCGGGGGTATGGAATTCACCCCTCCACTTT	CASSPGVWNSPLHF	TRBV7-9	few	TRBJ1-6	.
TGTGCCAGCAGCTTGGGCACAGGGGGCGGACGGGAGACCCAGTACTTC	CASSLGTGGGRETQYF	TRBV5-4	.	TRBJ2-5	TRBD1
TGTGCCTGGGCTAGACAGGGCTTCTCCTACAATGAGCAGTTCTTC	CAWARQGFSYNEQFF	TRBV30	once	TRBJ2-1	TRBD1
TGTGCTAGTGGACTAATCACCGGGACAGGCGATTCACCCCTCCACTTT	CASGLITGTGDSPLHF	TRBV12-5	once	TRBJ1-6	TRBD1
TGTGCCAGCAGTTACTCGGCCGACAGAGACTATGGCTACACCTTC	CASSYSADRDYGYTF	TRBV6-5	.	TRBJ1-2	.
TGTGCCAGCAGACAGGGGGCTGATCAGCCCCAGCATTTT	CASRQGADQPQHF	TRBV25-1	.	TRBJ1-5	TRBD1
TGCGCCAGCAGCCAAGATCTTAGCTCGAGCTCCTACGAGCAGTACTTC	CASSQDLSSSSYEQYF	TRBV4-1	few	TRBJ2-7	.
TGTGCCAGTAGTATCGAACACATTCAGTACTTC	CASSIEHIQYF	TRBV19	.	TRBJ2-4	.
TGTGCCAGCAGTGGGGGTCTACAGTACTTC	CASSGGLQYF	TRBV25-1	.	TRBJ2-7	.
TGTGCCAGCAGCGCAGAGACAGGGGGACGGACTGAAGCTTTCTTT	CASSAETGGRTEAFF	TRBV9	.	TRBJ1-1	TRBD1